The 4 T cell receptor beta chains in this list originate from one sample, sequenced in a study of OX40 agonist ivuxolimab in advanced cancers. Profiling relied on immunoSEQ multiplex PCR, and the TCRdb table lists in-frame clones only, not all of them. The sample lists around 17,000 clones; around four fifths were seen once. Sequences were derived from CD4+ or CD8+ T cells sorted from blood, sampled in a trial of the OX40 agonist ivuxolimab. Receptors were obtained from an adult with an advanced solid tumor such as melanoma, head and neck, liver or kidney cancer.

The CDR3 DNA reads as TGTGCCAGCAGTTTAGGCCGGATTCCATCCGATACGCAGTATTTT. This codes for CASSLGRIPSDTQYF. The chain is built from TRBV28 and TRBJ2-3; D gene unclear. The CDR3 is made up of 15 amino acids. Germline CDR1 and CDR2: MDHEN and SYDVKM. V was trimmed by 2 bases and J by 6 bases, leaving 15 bases between them.

The rearrangement joins TRBV9 to TRBJ2-1, with TRBD2 identical over 12 bases. This CDR3 is built from 16 residues. The V segment lost 0 bases and the J segment 4 bases; nucleotides outside the gene matches: 2. Germline CDR1 is SGDLS and CDR2 is YYNGEE. CDR3 nucleotides: TGTGCCAGCAGCGTAGAGCTAGCGGGAGGGTACAATGAGCAGTTCTTC. This sequence encodes CASSVELAGGYNEQFF.

The J gene is TRBJ2-1, the V gene TRBV14; tentative D call: TRBD2 (5 bases). From germline, CDR1 is SGHDN and CDR2 FVKESK. There are 15 residues in the CDR3. Trimming removed 1 base at V and 0 bases at J, with 7 bases between. As DNA, the CDR3 is TGTGCCAGCAGCCAAGCGGGAAGCTCCTACAATGAGCAGTTCTTC. This sequence encodes CASSQAGSSYNEQFF. Full variable domain (rest looked up from reference TRBV14 and TRBJ2-1): EAGVTQFPSHSVIEKGQTVTLRCDPISGHDNLYWYRRVMGKEIKFLLHFVKESKQDESGMPNNRFLAERTGGTYSTLKVQPAELEDSGVYFCASSQAGSSYNEQFFGPGTRLTVL.

This clone is categorized as medium-sized (0.01 to 0.1%). This sequence joins TRBV6-4 and TRBJ2-1, with D perhaps given as TRBD1 or TRBD2 (5 bases each). Germline CDR1 and CDR2: MRHNA and SNTAGT. The CDR3 has 14 amino acids. With 6 bases removed from V and 9 bases from J, the gap between germline ends came to 18 bases. The CDR3: CASSLSGTAGEQFF. CDR3 nucleotides: TGTGCCAGCAGCCTATCCGGGACGGCGGGTGAGCAGTTCTTC.